The source of this T cell receptor beta chain is a study of cytomegalovirus exposure and HLA in healthy donors. Looking at the study overall: An analysis done earlier identified 100 million to 140 million unique TCR beta sequences from approximately 170 million T cells. Researchers found that around 80% of 398 genotyped donors fell within the Caucasian-associated ancestry cluster. Findings and caveats of the study: With later analysis, a missense DCLRE1C variant became linked to TCR beta V- and J-gene trimming. More clonal expansion characterized HLA-associated TCR beta chains than equally common others in a later analysis.

PCR used 60 Vbeta primers and 13 Jbeta primers. The method was immunoSEQ multiplex PCR; TCRdb's version includes in-frame clones alone and lacks a portion of them. The repertoire consists of 100,000 to 150,000 clones, with 55% to 75% occurring once and the leading ten covering around 4%. Regarding this clone: The antigen is unknown.

Germline values: CDR1 LNHDA, CDR2 SQIVND (reference sequence). The length of the CDR3 is 16 residues. J lost 7 bases, V lost 9 bases, and 15 bases had no gene match. The source material was PBMCs. The rearrangement uses TRBV19 and TRBJ2-1, with 10 bases identical to TRBD1. This receptor was obtained from a man under 40 in good health and CMV-seronegative. Written as DNA, the CDR3 is TGTGCCAGCCATGGTCTCACGGGACAGGGGAAAAATGAGCAGTTCTTC. Translated, it gives CASHGLTGQGKNEQFF.